Reported below is one T cell receptor (beta chain). Other DNA sequences within the sample encode an identical CDR3. Study processing details: It was from reference gene primer amplification that nucleated cell counts were estimated. Method: immunoSEQ multiplex PCR; TCRdb's copy keeps in-frame clones and lacks some. V and J calls and clone size are as listed in that table; D and trimming were resolved from the DNA. The sample carries over 45,000 clones, 75% to 90% recorded once. This record belongs to a study of blood T cell repertoires in COVID-19. Across the whole study: Spain, Italy and the United States supplied samples that represented acute and convalescent COVID-19.

The germline gives CDR1 SGHNT, CDR2 YYREEE (reference sequence). The V gene lost 0 bases and the J gene lost 3 bases, with 6 bases spanning the gap. The CDR3 sequence is 14 residues long. V is TRBV5-4 and J is TRBJ2-2; no clear D. The origin of this receptor is a man aged 65-85 years with acute or convalescent COVID-19. The sample taken for sequencing was peripheral blood. The CDR3 loop reads CASSLDSYTGELFF. The CDR3 bases are TGTGCCAGCAGCTTGGACAGCTACACCGGGGAGCTGTTTTTT.